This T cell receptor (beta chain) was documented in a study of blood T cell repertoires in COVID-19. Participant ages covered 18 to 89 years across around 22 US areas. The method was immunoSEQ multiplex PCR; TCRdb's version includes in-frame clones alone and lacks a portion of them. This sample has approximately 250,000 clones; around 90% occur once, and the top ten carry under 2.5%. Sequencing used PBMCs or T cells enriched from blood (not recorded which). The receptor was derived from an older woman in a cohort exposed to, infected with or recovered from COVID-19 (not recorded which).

The CDR3 loop is CASSPEAGVINYGYTF. The CDR3 bases are TGTGCCAGCTCACCAGAGGCAGGGGTGATAAACTATGGCTACACCTTC. The chain combines TRBV18 with TRBJ1-2; the D gene is possibly TRBD1 (6 bases). CDR1 is KGHSH, CDR2 LQKENI, per germline. CDR3 size: 16 residues. V lost 2 bases and J lost 2, with 15 bases in between.